The 2 T cell receptor beta chains presented below share a single source sample, sequenced in a study of radiotherapy plus CTLA-4 blockade in lung cancer. Clones were read by immunoSEQ multiplex PCR, and TCRdb kept only the in-frame ones, dropping some. The sample consists of tens of thousands of clones, 85% to 90% of them appearing once. The sample in question was peripheral blood, obtained from a patient treated with radiotherapy plus ipilimumab. The origin of the receptors is a human donor with non-small cell lung cancer that progressed on radiotherapy plus ipilimumab.

In its sample, this clone was seen once. The rearrangement links TRBV29-1 to TRBJ2-3, with D possibly being TRBD2 (7 bases). Germline loops: CDR1 SQVTM, CDR2 ANQGSEA. The CDR3 sequence is 13 residues long. The V and J ends lost 5 bases and 5 bases respectively, with 14 bases between them. CDR3 in DNA: TGCAGCGTTAGGGGCGGGGGCTTAGATACGCAGTATTTT. Its translation: CSVRGGGLDTQYF.

Comment on this clone: Other DNA sequences of this sample code for an identical CDR3. The chain combines TRBV7-2 with TRBJ2-7; TRBD2 matches at 7 bases. V shed 0 bases and J 0 bases; nucleotides not matched to a gene: 2. This CDR3 is built from 15 residues. The germline gives CDR1 SGHTA, CDR2 FQGNSA. The CDR3 DNA is TGTGCCAGCAGCTTAGCTAGCGGGTCCTCCTACGAGCAGTACTTC. This translates into CASSLASGSSYEQYF.